This T cell receptor (beta chain) comes out of a study of T cells expressing NK-cell markers. Study background: One of eight sequenced donors was HCMV-seronegative; the other seven were seropositive.

Germline V gene data show CDR1 as MGHDK and CDR2 as SYGVNS. CDR3 length: 15 amino acids. TCRdb reprocessed the 5' RACE reads and reports one entry per CDR3 protein, with no DNA. This sample's table reports around 280,000 distinct CDR3 sequences. J is TRBJ2-3 and V is TRBV25-1; TCRdb calls TRBD1, which cannot be checked without DNA. Sequencing was carried out using blood T cells: a sorted CD56 or NKG2C T cell subset, CD4+ or CD8+ T cells, or bulk PBMC T cells (not recorded which). The clonotype originates from a young man in good health. CDR3 protein: CASSEAGQYTDTQYF.